This T cell receptor beta chain was obtained from a study of blood T cell repertoires in COVID-19. The wider study: Sites across the United States, Italy and Spain contributed samples from acute and convalescent COVID-19. The cDNA or gDNA used as material had been derived from T cells, B-cell-depleted T cells, or PBMCs.

Source study methods: The authors estimated nucleated cell counts from reference gene primer amplification. Libraries were prepared by immunoSEQ multiplex PCR; TCRdb keeps only in-frame clonotypes and omits some of them. The DNA gave D and trimming, while V, J and clone size come from that table. This sample has 110,000 or so clones, with over 80% found just once. The sample consisted of peripheral blood. This TCR was sampled from a human donor in a cohort sampled during active COVID-19.

The DNA for the CDR3 is TGTGCCAGCAGCGTAGAGGGCGGGACAGGGATCTACGAGCAGTACTTC. This sequence encodes CASSVEGGTGIYEQYF. The chain uses TRBV9 and TRBJ2-7, with 9 positions matching TRBD1. V lost 0 bases, J lost 3 bases, and 7 bases stayed unmatched. The V gene's germline CDR1 is SGDLS and CDR2 YYNGEE. The CDR3 sequence is 16 residues long.